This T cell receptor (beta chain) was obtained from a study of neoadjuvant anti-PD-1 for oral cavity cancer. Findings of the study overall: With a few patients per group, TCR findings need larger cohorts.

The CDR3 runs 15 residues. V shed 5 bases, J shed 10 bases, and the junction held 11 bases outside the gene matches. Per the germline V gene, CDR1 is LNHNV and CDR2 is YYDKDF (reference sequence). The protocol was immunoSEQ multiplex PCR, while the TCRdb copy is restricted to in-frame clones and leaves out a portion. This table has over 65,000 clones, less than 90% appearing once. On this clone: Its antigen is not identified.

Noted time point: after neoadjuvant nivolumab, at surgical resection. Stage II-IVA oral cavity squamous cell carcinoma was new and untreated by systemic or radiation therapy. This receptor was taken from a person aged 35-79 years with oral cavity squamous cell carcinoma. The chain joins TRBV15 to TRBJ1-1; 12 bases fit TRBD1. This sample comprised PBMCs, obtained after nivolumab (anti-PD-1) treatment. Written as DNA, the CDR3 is TGTGCCACCAGCCCTCGTATGGGACAGGGGGCATCAGCTTTCTTT. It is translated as CATSPRMGQGASAFF.